This paragraph covers one T cell receptor beta chain sequence. Its antigen remains unknown. Germline assignment: CDR1 MDHEN and CDR2 SYDVKM. The CDR3 loop spans 13 amino acids. Individual cDNA molecules were tagged with unique molecular identifiers, the study reported. TCRdb called the 5' RACE reads again in MiXCR, with one record for every CDR3 protein. This table has tens of thousands of distinct CDR3 sequences, around 13% appearing once. The data derive from a study of early T cells in non-severe SARS-CoV-2 infection. Study context: Sequencing of bulk RNA from unsorted whole blood was done, without chain pairing.

Study observations and caveats: There was a bias toward anti-spike CD8 responses in VDJdb matching, which missed private and CD4 specificities.

The receptor's source is an adult who was a healthcare worker with PCR-confirmed SARS-CoV-2 infection or an uninfected control (not recorded which). The material sequenced was whole blood, taken at baseline. The V and J genes are TRBV28 and TRBJ1-2; TRBD1 aligns across 7 bases. The CDR3 bases are TGTGCTACCGGGACACGACAGGGCTATGGCTACACCTTC. It translates to CATGTRQGYGYTF.